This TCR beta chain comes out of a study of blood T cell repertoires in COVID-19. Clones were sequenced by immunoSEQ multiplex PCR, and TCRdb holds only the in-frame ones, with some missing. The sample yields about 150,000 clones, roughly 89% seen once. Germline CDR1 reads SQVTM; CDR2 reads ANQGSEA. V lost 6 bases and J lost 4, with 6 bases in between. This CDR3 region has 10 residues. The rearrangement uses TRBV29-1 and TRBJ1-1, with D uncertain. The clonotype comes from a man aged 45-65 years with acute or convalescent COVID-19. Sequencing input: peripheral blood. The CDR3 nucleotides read TGCAGCGTAGGAGCCACTGAAGCTTTCTTT. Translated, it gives CSVGATEAFF.